The entry below describes one T cell receptor beta chain. The study sampled blood at baseline, cycle 4 day 1, and cycle 7 day 1. Produced via immunoSEQ multiplex PCR; TCRdb's table is partial and in-frame only. The sample yields approximately 40,000 clones, 75% to 90% seen once. These data belong to a study of OX40 agonist ivuxolimab in advanced cancers. Whole-study context: Ivuxolimab, an antibody acting as an agonist of OX40 (CD134), was used to treat patients. Across the patients, intravenous ivuxolimab was delivered every 2 weeks at 0.01 to 10 mg/kg.

The germline V and J ends were trimmed by 1 base and 2 bases, with 10 bases remaining between them. Germline V gene sequence: CDR1 SGHVS, CDR2 FQNEAQ. CDR3 length equals 15 residues. The chain couples TRBV7-8 to TRBJ2-3; no reliable D call. The source material was CD4+ or CD8+ T cells sorted from blood, sampled in a trial of the OX40 agonist ivuxolimab. The clonotype comes from an adult with an advanced solid tumor such as melanoma, head and neck, liver or kidney cancer. CDR3 bases: TGTGCCAGCAGCTTAGTGACTCACAACACAGATACGCAGTATTTT. It codes for CASSLVTHNTDTQYF.